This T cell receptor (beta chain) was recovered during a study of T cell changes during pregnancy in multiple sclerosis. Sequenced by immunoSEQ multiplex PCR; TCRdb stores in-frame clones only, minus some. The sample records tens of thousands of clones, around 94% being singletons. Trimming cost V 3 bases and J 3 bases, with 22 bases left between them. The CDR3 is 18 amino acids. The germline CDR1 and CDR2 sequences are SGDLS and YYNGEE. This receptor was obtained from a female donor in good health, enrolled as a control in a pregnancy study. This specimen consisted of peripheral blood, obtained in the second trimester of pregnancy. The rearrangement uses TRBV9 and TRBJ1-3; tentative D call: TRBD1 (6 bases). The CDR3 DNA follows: TGTGCCAGCAGCGAAAGGAGTTCCGACAGGATGGATGGAAACACCATATATTTT. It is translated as CASSERSSDRMDGNTIYF. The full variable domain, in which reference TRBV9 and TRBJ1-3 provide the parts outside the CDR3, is DSGVTQTPKHLITATGQRVTLRCSPRSGDLSVYWYQQSLDQGLQFLIQYYNGEERAKGNILERFSAQQFPDLHSELNLSSLELGDSALYFCASSERSSDRMDGNTIYFGEGSWLTVV.